Sequencing of this T cell receptor beta chain was carried out in a study of T cells expressing NK-cell markers. Germline CDR1 and CDR2: LGHNA and YNFKEQ. This CDR3 contains 13 residues. TCRdb reprocessed the 5' RACE reads and reports one entry per CDR3 protein, with no DNA. This table lists roughly 150,000 distinct CDR3 sequences. Source material: blood T cells: a sorted CD56 or NKG2C T cell subset, CD4+ or CD8+ T cells, or bulk PBMC T cells (not recorded which). V is TRBV4-2 and J is TRBJ2-1. The sequence came from a man aged 18-75 years in good health. The CDR3: CASSQTNHNEQFF.